This T cell receptor beta chain was identified in a study of radiotherapy plus CTLA-4 blockade in lung cancer. About the study: Among enrolled patients, roughly 20% responded and about 30% achieved disease control.

Clones were read by immunoSEQ multiplex PCR, and TCRdb kept only the in-frame ones, dropping some. The table lists under 45,000 clones, about four fifths of them singletons, with about 25% in the top ten. Alongside CTLA-4 blockade with ipilimumab, patients with chemo-refractory metastatic non-small-cell lung cancer received focal radiation. This CDR3 is built from 17 residues. CDR1 and CDR2 (germline): MNHNS, SASEGT. J gave up 3 bases and V 7 bases, and 14 bases lay outside the gene matches. This clone was seen a single time. The target antigen is unknown. Study outcomes and limitations: Early blood T cell clone changes and increased post-radiation serum interferon-beta were reportedly the strongest response predictors. Following radiotherapy plus ipilimumab, tumor-derived TCR clones expanded in the blood.

This sequence joins TRBV6-1 and TRBJ1-3, with 8 bases lining up with TRBD1. The specimen was peripheral blood, collected from a patient treated with radiotherapy plus ipilimumab. The source of this sequence is a human donor with non-small cell lung cancer that progressed on radiotherapy plus ipilimumab. CDR3 loop: CASNERPTGAFGNTIYF. DNA for the CDR3: TGTGCCAGCAATGAGAGGCCGACAGGGGCTTTTGGAAACACCATATATTTT.